The next 3 T cell receptor beta chains were all read from a single sample in a study of blood T cell repertoires in COVID-19. Method: immunoSEQ multiplex PCR; TCRdb's copy keeps in-frame clones and lacks some. This sample carries approximately 300,000 clones, approximately 91% of them seen once, and the ten largest clones take about 11%. Sequencing was done on a sample of peripheral blood. The receptors stem from a woman aged 25 to 39 with COVID-19, enrolled during active disease.

This CDR3 is CASGDRENTGELFF. Here the CDR3 DNA reads TGTGCCAGCGGGGACAGGGAGAACACCGGGGAGCTGTTTTTT. The rearrangement joins TRBV9 to TRBJ2-2; 9 positions agree with TRBD1. CDR1 is SGDLS, CDR2 YYNGEE, per germline. CDR3 size: 14 residues. Trimming removed 7 bases from V and 1 base from J; junction bases left unmatched: 2.

The chain links TRBV19 to TRBJ2-7; 7 bases fit TRBD1. Germline loops: CDR1 LNHDA, CDR2 SQIVND (reference sequence). Unmatched junction bases numbered 7, after V lost 5 bases and J lost 3 bases. This CDR3 comprises 14 residues. CDR3 in DNA: TGTGCCAGTAGTCAAACCGGGACAGTCTACGAGCAGTACTTC. Its translation is CASSQTGTVYEQYF.

The rearrangement links TRBV13 to TRBJ2-3, with 7 bases fitting TRBD2. V shed 4 bases and J 1 base; nucleotides not matched to a gene: 20. The V gene's germline CDR1 is PRHDT and CDR2 FYEKMQ (reference sequence). The CDR3 sequence is 20 residues long. DNA for the CDR3: TGTGCCAGCAGCTACCTAGGGGTTGGCGGGAGAGGATCGGGCACAGATACGCAGTATTTT. Translation: CASSYLGVGGRGSGTDTQYF.